This entry concerns a single T cell receptor beta chain. Germline values: CDR1 LNHDA, CDR2 SQIVND (reference sequence). J was trimmed by 7 bases and V by 3 bases; bases with no gene match: 10. The CDR3 is made up of 16 amino acids. Authors' methods: Nucleated cell counts were estimated from reference gene primer amplification. Data came from immunoSEQ multiplex PCR; TCRdb stores just in-frame clones and leaves some out. V and J calls and clone size are as listed in that table; D and trimming were resolved from the DNA. This table holds over 30,000 clones, about 85% found once. The data derive from a study of blood T cell repertoires in COVID-19. About the research overall: Samples taken during acute and convalescent COVID-19 were collected in the United States, Italy and Spain. PBMCs, B-cell-depleted T cells, or T cells were the source of the cDNA or gDNA that made up the material.

Material for sequencing was peripheral blood. This TCR was sampled from a woman aged 55-70 years with active COVID-19. The chain links TRBV19 to TRBJ2-4; 9 bases agree with TRBD1. The CDR3 region is CASSIRDRANPNIQYF. CDR3 in DNA: TGTGCCAGTAGTATCCGGGACAGGGCGAACCCTAACATTCAGTACTTC.